This T cell receptor (beta chain) was identified in a study of control samples from healthy donors and cancer patients. Data came from immunoSEQ multiplex PCR; TCRdb stores just in-frame clones and leaves some out. The table lists about 120,000 clones, approximately 89% of them singletons. V trimming: 4 bases; J trimming: 0 bases; junction bases outside the gene matches: 7. CDR1 and CDR2 (germline): LGHDT, YNNKEL (reference sequence). CDR3 length: 19 amino acids. The sequenced sample was blood. This receptor was obtained from a woman between 18 and 29 years old in good health. The chain recombines TRBV3-1 (or the pseudogene TRBV3-2) with TRBJ2-3; 16 nucleotides match TRBD2. CDR3 loop: CASSPPGLAGGPSTDTQYF. As DNA, the CDR3 is TGTGCCAGCAGCCCCCCGGGACTAGCGGGAGGGCCCAGCACAGATACGCAGTATTTT.